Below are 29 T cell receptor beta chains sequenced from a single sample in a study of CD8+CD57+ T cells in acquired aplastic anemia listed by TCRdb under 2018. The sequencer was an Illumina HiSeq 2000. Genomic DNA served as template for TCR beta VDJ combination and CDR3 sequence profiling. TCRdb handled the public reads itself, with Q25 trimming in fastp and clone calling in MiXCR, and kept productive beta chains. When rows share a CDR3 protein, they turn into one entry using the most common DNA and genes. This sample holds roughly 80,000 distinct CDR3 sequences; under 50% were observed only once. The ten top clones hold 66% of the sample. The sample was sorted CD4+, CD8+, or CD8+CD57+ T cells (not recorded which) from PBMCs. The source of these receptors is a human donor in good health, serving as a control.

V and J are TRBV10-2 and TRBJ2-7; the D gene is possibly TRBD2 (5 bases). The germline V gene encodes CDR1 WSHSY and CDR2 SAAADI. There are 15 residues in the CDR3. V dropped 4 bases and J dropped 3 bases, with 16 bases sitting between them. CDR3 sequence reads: CASSARKSGFYEQYF. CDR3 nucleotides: TGCGCCAGCAGTGCTAGAAAGTCGGGATTCTACGAGCAGTACTTC.

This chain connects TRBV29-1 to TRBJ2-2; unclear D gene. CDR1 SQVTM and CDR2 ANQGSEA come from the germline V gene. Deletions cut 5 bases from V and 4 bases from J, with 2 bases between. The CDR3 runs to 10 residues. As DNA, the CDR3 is TGCAGCGTTAGCACCGGGGAGCTGTTTTTT. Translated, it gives CSVSTGELFF.

CDR3 DNA sequence: TGTGCCATCAGTGCGGCTTTGGCCTACGAGCAGTACTTC. Protein: CAISAALAYEQYF. This chain links TRBV10-3 with TRBJ2-7, with D hard to call. Trimming removed 4 bases at V and 2 bases at J, with 9 bases between. The CDR3 runs 13 residues. CDR1 is ENHRY, CDR2 SYGVKD, per germline.

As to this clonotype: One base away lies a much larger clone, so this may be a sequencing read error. The CDR3, as DNA: TGTGCCAGCAGCTTGTGGGGTGAGCAGTTCTTC. Its translation: CASSLWGEQFF. V is TRBV25-1 and J is TRBJ2-1; D gene uncertain. The CDR3 is 11 amino acids. V was trimmed by 6 bases and J by 9 bases, leaving 9 bases between them. Germline CDR1 is MGHDK and CDR2 is SYGVNS. Filled out from reference TRBV25-1 and TRBJ2-1, the complete variable domain reads EADIYQTPRYLVIGTGKKITLECSQTMGHDKMYWYQQDPGMELHLIHYSYGVNSTEKGDLSSESTVSRIRTEHFPLTLESARPSHTSQYLCASSLWGEQFFGPGTRLTVL.

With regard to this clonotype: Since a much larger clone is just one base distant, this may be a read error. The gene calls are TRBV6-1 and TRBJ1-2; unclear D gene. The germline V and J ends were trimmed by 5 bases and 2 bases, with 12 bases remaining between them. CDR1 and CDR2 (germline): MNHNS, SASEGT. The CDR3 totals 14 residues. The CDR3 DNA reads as TGTGCCAGCAGTAGGGCAGGACGAAACTATGGCTACACCTTC. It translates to CASSRAGRNYGYTF.

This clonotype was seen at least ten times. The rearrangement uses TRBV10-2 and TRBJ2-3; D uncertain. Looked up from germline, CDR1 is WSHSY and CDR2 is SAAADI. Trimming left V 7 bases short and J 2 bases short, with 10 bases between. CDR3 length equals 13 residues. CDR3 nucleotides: TGCGCCAGCAAGCTGGAAAACACAGATACGCAGTATTTT. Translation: CASKLENTDTQYF.

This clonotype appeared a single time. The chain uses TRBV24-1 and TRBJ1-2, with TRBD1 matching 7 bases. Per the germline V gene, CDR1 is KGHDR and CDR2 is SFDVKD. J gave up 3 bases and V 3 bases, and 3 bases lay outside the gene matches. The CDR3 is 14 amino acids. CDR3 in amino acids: CATSDRGTDYGYTF. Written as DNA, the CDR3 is TGTGCCACCAGTGATAGAGGGACAGACTATGGCTACACCTTC.

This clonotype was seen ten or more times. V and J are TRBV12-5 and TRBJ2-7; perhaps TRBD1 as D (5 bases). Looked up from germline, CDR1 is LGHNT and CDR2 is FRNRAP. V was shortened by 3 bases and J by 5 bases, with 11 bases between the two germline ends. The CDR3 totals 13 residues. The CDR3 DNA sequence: TGTGCTAGTGGTTTTACAGGTGACGACGAGCAGTACTTC. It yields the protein CASGFTGDDEQYF.

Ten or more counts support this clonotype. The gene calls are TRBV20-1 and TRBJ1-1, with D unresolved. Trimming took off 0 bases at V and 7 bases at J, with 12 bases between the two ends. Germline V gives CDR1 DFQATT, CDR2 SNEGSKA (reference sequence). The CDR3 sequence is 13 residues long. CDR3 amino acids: CSARDLVVDEAFF. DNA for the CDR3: TGCAGTGCTAGAGATCTGGTGGTGGATGAAGCTTTCTTT.

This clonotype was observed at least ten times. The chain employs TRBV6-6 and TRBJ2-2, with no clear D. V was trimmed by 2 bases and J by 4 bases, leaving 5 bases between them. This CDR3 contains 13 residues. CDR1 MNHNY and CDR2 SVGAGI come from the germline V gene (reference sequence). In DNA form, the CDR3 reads TGTGCCAGCAGTTACGGCGTCACCGGGGAGCTGTTTTTT. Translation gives CASSYGVTGELFF.

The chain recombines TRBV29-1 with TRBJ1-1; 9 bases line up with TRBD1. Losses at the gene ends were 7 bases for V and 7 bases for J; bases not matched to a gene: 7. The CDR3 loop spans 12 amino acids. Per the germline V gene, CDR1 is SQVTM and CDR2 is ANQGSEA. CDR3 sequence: CSARQGVGEAFF. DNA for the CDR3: TGCAGCGCCCGACAGGGGGTTGGTGAAGCTTTCTTT.

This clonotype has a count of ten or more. In nucleotides, the CDR3 is TGTGCCAGCAGCCCTTCTTTGACTGCAAATGAGCAGTTCTTC. Translation: CASSPSLTANEQFF. The chain employs TRBV7-6 and TRBJ2-1; no definite D call. Germline CDR1 reads SGHVS; CDR2 reads FNYEAQ. The CDR3 is 14 residues long. The germline V and J ends were trimmed by 5 bases and 7 bases, with 15 bases remaining between them.

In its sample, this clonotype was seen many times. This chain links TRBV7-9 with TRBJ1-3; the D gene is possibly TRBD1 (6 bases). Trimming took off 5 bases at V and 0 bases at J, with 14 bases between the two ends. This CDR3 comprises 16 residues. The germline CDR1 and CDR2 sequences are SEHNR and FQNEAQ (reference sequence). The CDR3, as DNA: TGTGCCAGCAGCATAATGACAGGCGACTCTGGAAACACCATATATTTT. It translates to CASSIMTGDSGNTIYF.

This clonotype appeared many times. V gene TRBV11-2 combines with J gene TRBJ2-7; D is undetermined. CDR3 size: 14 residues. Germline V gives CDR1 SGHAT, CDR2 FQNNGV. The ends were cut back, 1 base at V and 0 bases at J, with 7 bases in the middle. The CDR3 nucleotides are TGTGCCAGCAGCTTAGTTACGGGCTCCTACGAGCAGTACTTC. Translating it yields CASSLVTGSYEQYF.

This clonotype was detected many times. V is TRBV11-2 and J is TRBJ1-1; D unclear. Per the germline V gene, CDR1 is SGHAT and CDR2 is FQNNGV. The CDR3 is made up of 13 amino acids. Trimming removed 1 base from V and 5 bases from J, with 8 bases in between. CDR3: CASSLGTDTEAFF. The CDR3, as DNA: TGTGCCAGCAGCTTAGGGACGGATACTGAAGCTTTCTTT.

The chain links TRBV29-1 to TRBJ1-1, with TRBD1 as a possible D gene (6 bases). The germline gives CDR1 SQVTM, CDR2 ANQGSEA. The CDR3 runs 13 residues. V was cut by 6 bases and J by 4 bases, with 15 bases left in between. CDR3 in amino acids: CSVAQGSFTEAFF. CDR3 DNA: TGCAGCGTGGCTCAGGGGTCGTTCACTGAAGCTTTCTTT.

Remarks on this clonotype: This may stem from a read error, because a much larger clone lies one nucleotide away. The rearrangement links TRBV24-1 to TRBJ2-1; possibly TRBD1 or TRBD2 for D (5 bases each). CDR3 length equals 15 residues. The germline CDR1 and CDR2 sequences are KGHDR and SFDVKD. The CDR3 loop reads CATSDLSGDQNGQFF. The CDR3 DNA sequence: TGTGCCACCAGTGATTTATCCGGGGACCAAAATGGGCAGTTCTTC.

In nucleotides, the CDR3 is TGTGCCAGCAGCGAAACTAGCGGGAGGGCCGGGTCGGGCACCGGGGAGCTGTTTTTT. Its protein is CASSETSGRAGSGTGELFF. This chain connects TRBV6-1 to TRBJ2-2; 13 bases agree with TRBD2. The J segment lost 4 bases and the V segment lost 6 bases, leaving 14 bases of the junction unmatched. The CDR3 runs to 19 residues. CDR1 MNHNS and CDR2 SASEGT come from the germline V gene.

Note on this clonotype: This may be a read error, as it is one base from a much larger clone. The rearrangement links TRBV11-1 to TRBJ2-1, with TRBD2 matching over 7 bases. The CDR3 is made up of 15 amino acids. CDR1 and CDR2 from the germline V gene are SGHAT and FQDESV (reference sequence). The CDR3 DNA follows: TGTGCCGGCAGCTTAGGCGGGAGCTCCTACAATGAGCAGTTCTTC. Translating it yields CAGSLGGSSYNEQFF.

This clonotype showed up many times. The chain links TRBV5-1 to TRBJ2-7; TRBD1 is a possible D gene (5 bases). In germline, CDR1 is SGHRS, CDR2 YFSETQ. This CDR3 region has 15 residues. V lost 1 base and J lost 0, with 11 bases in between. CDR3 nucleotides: TGCGCCAGCAGCTTGTCGTGGGGCAGCTCCTACGAGCAGTACTTC. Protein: CASSLSWGSSYEQYF.

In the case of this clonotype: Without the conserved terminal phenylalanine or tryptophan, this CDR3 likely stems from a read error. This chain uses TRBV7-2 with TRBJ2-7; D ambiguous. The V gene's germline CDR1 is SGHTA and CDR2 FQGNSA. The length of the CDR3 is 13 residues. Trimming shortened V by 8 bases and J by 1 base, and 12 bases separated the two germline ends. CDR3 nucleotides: TGTGCCAGCCTCGCCGTCGGGTCCTACGAGCAGTACTCC. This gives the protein CASLAVGSYEQYS.

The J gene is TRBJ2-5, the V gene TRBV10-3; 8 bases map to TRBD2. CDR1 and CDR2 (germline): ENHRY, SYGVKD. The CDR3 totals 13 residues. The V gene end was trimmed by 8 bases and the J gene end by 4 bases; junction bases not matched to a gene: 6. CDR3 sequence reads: CAIGESGGETQYF. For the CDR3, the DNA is TGTGCCATCGGGGAAAGCGGGGGAGAGACCCAGTACTTC.

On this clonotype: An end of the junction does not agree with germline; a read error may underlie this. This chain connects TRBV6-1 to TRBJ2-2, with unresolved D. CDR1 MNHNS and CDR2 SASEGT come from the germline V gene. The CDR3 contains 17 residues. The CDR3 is CAISEARVQSNTGELFF. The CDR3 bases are TGTGCCATCAGTGAAGCTCGAGTCCAGAGCAACACCGGGGAGCTGTTTTTT.

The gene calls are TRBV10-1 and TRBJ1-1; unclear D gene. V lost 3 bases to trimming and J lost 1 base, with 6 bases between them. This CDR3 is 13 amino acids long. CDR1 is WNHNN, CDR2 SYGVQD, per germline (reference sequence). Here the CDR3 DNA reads TGCGCCAGCAGTGACAGGAGGAACACTGAAGCTTTCTTT. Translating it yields CASSDRRNTEAFF.

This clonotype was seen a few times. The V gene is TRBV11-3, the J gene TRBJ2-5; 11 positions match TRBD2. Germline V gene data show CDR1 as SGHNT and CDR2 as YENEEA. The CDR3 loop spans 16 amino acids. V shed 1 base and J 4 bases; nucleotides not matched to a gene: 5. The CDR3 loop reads CASSLAFGLAGETQYF. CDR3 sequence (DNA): TGTGCCAGCAGCTTAGCGTTCGGACTAGCGGGAGAGACCCAGTACTTC.

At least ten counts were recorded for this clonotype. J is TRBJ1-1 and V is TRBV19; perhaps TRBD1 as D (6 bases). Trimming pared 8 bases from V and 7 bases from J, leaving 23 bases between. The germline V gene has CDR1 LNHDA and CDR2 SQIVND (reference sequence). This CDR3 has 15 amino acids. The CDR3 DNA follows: TGTGCCAGTTTGGACCGGACAGAATCCGGGGGTGAAGCTTTCTTT. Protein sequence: CASLDRTESGGEAFF.

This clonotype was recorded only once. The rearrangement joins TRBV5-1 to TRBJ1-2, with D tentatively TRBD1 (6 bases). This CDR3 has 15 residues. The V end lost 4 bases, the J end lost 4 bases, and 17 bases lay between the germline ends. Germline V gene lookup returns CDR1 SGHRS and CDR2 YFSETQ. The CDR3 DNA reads TGCGCCAGCAGCGTGGACAGCCTTGACTTCTATGGCTACACCTTC. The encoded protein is CASSVDSLDFYGYTF.

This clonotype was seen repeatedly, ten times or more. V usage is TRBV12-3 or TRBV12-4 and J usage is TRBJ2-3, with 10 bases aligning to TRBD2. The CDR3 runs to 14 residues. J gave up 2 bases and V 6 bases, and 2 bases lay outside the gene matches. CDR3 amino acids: CASRAGGDTDTQYF. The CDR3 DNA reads TGTGCCAGCAGAGCGGGAGGGGACACAGATACGCAGTATTTT.

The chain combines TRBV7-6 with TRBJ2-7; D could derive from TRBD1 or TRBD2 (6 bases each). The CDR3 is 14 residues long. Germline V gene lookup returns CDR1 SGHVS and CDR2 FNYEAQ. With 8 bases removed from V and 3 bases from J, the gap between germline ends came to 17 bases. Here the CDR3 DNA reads TGTGCCAGCGGGACTCGGACAGACTTCTACGAGCAGTACTTC. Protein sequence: CASGTRTDFYEQYF.